This TCR beta chain was recorded in a study of Ad26.COV2.S vaccination and SARS-CoV-2 variants. Background on the study: Donor participated within the Ad26.COV2.S arm of the COV1001 trial. Intramuscularly, Ad26.COV2.S was given either once or twice, 56 days apart.

This CDR3 is 15 amino acids long. V was pared by 0 bases and J by 8 bases, with 13 bases between. CDR1 and CDR2 (germline): KGHSH, LQKENI. This clone turned up a few times. As for treatment: some 19 received Ad26.COV2.S at low or high dose, single or two shots; 5 received placebo; per-sample allocation not given. Sampling was done on day 63 after the first vaccine or placebo injection. TCRdb's table, derived via immunoSEQ multiplex PCR, lists solely in-frame clones and lacks some. This table has about 470,000 clones, less than 95% appearing once. The source material was peripheral blood, sampled in a trial of Ad26.COV2.S vaccine versus placebo. The TCR originated in a person aged 18-65 years who received the Ad26.COV2.S COVID-19 vaccine or a placebo. The chain joins TRBV18 to TRBJ1-4; no reliable D call. The CDR3 loop reads CASSPPSGVEEKLFF. The CDR3 DNA sequence: TGTGCCAGCTCACCACCCTCCGGTGTAGAGGAAAAACTGTTTTTT.